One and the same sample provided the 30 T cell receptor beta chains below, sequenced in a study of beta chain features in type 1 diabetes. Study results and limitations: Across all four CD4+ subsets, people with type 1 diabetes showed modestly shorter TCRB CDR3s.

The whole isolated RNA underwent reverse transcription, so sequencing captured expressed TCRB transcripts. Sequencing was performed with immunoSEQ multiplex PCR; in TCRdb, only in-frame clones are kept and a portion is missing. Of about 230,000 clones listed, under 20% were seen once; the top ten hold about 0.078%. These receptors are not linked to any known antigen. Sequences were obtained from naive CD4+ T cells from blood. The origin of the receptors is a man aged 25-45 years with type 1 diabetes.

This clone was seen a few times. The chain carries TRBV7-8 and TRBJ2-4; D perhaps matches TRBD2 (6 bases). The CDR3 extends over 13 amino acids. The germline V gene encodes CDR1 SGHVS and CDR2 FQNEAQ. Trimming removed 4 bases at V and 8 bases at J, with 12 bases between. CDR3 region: CASSSGPGDIQYF. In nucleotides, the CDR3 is TGTGCCAGCAGCTCCGGGCCGGGGGACATTCAGTACTTC.

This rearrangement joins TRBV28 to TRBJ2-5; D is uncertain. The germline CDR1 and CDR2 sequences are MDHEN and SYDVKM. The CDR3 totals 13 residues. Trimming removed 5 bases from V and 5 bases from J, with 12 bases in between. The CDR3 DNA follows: TGTGCCAGCAGTAGAAGGGCTAGGGAGACCCAGTACTTC. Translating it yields CASSRRARETQYF.

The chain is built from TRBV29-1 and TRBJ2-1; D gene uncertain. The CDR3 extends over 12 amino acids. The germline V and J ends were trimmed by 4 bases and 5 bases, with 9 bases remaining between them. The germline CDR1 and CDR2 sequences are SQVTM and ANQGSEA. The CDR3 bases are TGCAGCGTTGGTGGCGGCAACAATGAGCAGTTCTTC. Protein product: CSVGGGNNEQFF.

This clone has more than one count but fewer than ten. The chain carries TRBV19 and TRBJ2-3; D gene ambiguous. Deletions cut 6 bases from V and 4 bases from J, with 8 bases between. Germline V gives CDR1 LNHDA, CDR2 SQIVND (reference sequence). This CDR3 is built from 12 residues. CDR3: CASRDRPDTQYF. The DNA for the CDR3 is TGTGCCAGTAGGGATCGACCAGATACGCAGTATTTT.

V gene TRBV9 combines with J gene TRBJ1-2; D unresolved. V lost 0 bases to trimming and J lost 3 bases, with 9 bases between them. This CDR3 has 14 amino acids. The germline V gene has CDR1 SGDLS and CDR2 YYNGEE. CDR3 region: CASSVVLEDYGYTF. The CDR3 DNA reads TGTGCCAGCAGCGTAGTTCTCGAAGACTATGGCTACACCTTC.

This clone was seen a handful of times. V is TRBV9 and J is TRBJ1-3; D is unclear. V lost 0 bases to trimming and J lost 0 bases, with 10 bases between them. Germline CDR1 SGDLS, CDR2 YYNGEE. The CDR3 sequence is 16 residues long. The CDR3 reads CASSVAGPISGNTIYF. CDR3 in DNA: TGTGCCAGCAGCGTAGCCGGGCCAATCTCTGGAAACACCATATATTTT.

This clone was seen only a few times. This CDR3 reads CASRVGEVEQFF. CDR3 sequence (DNA): TGCGCCAGCCGGGTGGGAGAAGTTGAGCAGTTCTTC. The chain couples TRBV10-2 to TRBJ2-1, with a weak D call TRBD2 (5 bases). V was shortened by 8 bases and J by 9 bases, with 14 bases between the two germline ends. The CDR3 spans 12 residues. The V gene's germline CDR1 is WSHSY and CDR2 SAAADI.

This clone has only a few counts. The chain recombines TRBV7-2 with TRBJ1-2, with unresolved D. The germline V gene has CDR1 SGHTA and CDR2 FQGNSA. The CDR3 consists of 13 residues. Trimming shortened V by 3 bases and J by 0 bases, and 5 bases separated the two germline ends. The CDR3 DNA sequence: TGTGCCAGCAGCTTCCAGGCTAACTATGGCTACACCTTC. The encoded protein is CASSFQANYGYTF.

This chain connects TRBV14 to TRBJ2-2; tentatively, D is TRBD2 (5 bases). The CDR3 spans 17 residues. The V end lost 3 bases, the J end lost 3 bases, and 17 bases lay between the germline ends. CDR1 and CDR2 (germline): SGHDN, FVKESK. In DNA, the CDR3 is TGTGCCAGCAGCCAGTCTATAACTAGTCAGGACACCGGGGAGCTGTTTTTT. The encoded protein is CASSQSITSQDTGELFF.

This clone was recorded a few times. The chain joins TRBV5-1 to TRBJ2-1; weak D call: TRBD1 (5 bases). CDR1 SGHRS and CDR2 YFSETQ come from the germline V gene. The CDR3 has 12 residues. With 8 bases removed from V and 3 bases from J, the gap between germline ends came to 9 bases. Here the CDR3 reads CASTDNYNEQFF. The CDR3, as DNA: TGCGCCAGTACGGACAACTACAATGAGCAGTTCTTC.

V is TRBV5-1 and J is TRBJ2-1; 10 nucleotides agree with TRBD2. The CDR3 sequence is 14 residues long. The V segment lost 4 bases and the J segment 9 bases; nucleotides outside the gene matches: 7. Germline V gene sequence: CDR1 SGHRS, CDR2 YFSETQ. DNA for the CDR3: TGCGCCAGCAGCGGCGGGACTAGCGTTAGTGAGCAGTTCTTC. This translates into CASSGGTSVSEQFF. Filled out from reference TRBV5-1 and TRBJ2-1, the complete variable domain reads KAGVTQTPRYLIKTRGQQVTLSCSPISGHRSVSWYQQTPGQGLQFLFEYFSETQRNKGNFPGRFSGRQFSNSRSEMNVSTLELGDSALYLCASSGGTSVSEQFFGPGTRLTVL.

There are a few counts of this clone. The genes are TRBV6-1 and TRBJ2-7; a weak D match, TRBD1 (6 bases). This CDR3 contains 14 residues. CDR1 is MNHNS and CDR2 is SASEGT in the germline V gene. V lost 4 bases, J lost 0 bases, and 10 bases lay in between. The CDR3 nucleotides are TGTGCCAGCAGTGGACAGGTGCTCTCCTACGAGCAGTACTTC. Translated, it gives CASSGQVLSYEQYF.

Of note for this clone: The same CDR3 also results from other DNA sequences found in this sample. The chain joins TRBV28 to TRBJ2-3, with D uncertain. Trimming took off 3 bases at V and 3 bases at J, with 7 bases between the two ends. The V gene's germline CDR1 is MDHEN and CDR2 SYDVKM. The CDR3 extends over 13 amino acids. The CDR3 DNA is TGTGCCAGCAGTTTGGGCAGAACAGATACGCAGTATTTT. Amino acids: CASSLGRTDTQYF.

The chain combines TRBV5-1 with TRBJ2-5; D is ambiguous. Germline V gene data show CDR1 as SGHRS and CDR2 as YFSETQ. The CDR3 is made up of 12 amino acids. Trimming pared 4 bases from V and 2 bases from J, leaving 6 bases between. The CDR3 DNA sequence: TGCGCCAGCAGCCAATTACAAGAGACCCAGTACTTC. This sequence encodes CASSQLQETQYF. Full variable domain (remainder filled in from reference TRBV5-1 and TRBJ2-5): KAGVTQTPRYLIKTRGQQVTLSCSPISGHRSVSWYQQTPGQGLQFLFEYFSETQRNKGNFPGRFSGRQFSNSRSEMNVSTLELGDSALYLCASSQLQETQYFGPGTRLLVL.

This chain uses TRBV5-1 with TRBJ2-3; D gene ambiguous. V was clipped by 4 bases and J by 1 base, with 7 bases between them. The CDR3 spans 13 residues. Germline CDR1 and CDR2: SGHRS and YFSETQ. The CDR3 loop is CASSPVGTDTQYF. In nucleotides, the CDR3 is TGCGCCAGCAGCCCTGTGGGCACAGATACGCAGTATTTT. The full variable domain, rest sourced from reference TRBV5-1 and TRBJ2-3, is KAGVTQTPRYLIKTRGQQVTLSCSPISGHRSVSWYQQTPGQGLQFLFEYFSETQRNKGNFPGRFSGRQFSNSRSEMNVSTLELGDSALYLCASSPVGTDTQYFGPGTRLTVL.

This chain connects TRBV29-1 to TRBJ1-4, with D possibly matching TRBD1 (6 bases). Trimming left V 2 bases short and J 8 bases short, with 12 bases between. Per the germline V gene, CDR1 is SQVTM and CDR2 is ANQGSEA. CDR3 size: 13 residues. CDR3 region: CSVETGPREKLFF. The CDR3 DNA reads TGCAGCGTTGAAACAGGGCCGAGGGAAAAACTGTTTTTT.

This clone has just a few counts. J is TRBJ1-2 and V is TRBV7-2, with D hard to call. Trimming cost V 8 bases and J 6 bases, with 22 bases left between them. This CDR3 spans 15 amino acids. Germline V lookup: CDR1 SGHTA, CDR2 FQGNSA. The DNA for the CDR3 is TGTGCCAGCTCCTCGTCGGACGCAGCCAGGAATGGCTACACCTTC. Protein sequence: CASSSSDAARNGYTF.

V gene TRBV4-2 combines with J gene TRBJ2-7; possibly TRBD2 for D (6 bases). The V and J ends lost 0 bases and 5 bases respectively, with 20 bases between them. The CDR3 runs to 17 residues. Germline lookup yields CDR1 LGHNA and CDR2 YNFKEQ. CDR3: CASSQESSGSPSDEQYF. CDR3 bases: TGTGCCAGCAGCCAAGAATCCAGCGGGTCCCCTTCCGACGAGCAGTACTTC.

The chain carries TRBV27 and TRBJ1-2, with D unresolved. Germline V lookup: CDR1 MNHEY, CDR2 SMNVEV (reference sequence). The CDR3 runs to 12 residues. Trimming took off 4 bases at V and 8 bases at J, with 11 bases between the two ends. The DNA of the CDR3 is TGTGCCAGCAGTTCCGCCTCGCGCGGCTACACCTTC. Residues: CASSSASRGYTF.

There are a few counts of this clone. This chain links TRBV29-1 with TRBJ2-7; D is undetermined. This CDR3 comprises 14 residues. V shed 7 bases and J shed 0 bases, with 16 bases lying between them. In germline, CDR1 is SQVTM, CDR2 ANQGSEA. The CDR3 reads CSAQRAGDSYEQYF. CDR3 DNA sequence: TGCAGCGCCCAACGGGCAGGAGACTCCTACGAGCAGTACTTC.

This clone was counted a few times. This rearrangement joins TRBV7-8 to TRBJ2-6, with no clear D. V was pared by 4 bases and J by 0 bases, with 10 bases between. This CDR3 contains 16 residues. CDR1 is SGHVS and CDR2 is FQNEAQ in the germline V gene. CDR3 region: CASSSKGISGANVLTF. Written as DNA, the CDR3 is TGTGCCAGCAGCTCGAAAGGGATCTCTGGGGCCAACGTCCTGACTTTC.

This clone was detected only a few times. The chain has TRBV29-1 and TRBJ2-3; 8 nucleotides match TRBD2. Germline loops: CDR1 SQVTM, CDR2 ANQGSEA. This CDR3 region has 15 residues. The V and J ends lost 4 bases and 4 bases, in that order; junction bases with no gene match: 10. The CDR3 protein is CSVVKREKSPDTQYF. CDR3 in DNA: TGCAGCGTTGTCAAGCGGGAGAAGTCCCCAGATACGCAGTATTTT.

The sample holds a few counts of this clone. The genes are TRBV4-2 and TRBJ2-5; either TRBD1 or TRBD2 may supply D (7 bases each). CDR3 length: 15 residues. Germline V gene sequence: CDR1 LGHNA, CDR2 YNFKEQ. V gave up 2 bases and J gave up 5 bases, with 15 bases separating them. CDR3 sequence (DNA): TGTGCCAGCAGCCAACCAGACAGGGAGGGGGAGACCCAGTACTTC. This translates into CASSQPDREGETQYF.

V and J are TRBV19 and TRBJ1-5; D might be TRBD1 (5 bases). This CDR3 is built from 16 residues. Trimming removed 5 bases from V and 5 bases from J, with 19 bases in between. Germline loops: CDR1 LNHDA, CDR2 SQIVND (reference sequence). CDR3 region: CASSLLIGAYYQPQHF. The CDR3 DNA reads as TGTGCCAGTAGTCTCCTCATCGGGGCCTATTATCAGCCCCAGCATTTT.

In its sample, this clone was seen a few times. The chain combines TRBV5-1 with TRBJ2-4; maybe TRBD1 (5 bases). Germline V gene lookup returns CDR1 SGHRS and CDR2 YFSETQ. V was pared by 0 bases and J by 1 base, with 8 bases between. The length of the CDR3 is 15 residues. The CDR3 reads CASSLASGAKNIQYF. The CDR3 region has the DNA TGCGCCAGCAGCTTGGCATCAGGGGCCAAAAACATTCAGTACTTC.

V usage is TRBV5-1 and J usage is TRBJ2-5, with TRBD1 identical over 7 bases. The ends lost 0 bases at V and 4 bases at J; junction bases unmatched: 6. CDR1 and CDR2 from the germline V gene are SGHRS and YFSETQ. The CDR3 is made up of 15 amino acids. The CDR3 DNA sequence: TGCGCCAGCAGCTTGGGACAGGGCCTCGGAGAGACCCAGTACTTC. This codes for CASSLGQGLGETQYF. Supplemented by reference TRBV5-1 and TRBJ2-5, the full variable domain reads KAGVTQTPRYLIKTRGQQVTLSCSPISGHRSVSWYQQTPGQGLQFLFEYFSETQRNKGNFPGRFSGRQFSNSRSEMNVSTLELGDSALYLCASSLGQGLGETQYFGPGTRLLVL.

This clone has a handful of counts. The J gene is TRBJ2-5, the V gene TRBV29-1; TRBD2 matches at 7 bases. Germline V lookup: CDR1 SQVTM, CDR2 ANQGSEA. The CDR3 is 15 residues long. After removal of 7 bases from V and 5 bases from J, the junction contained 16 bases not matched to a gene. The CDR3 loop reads CSARTSGISAETQYF. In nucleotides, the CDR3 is TGCAGCGCCCGGACTAGTGGGATTTCAGCGGAGACCCAGTACTTC.

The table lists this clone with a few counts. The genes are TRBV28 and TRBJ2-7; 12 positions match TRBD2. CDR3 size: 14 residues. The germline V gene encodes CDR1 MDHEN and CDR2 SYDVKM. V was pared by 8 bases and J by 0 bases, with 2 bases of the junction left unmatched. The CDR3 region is CASGLAGFSYEQYF. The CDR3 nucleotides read TGTGCCAGCGGACTAGCGGGATTCTCCTACGAGCAGTACTTC. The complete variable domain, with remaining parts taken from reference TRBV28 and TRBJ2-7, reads DVKVTQSSRYLVKRTGEKVFLECVQDMDHENMFWYRQDPGLGLRLIYFSYDVKMKEKGDIPEGYSVSREKKERFSLILESASTNQTSMYLCASGLAGFSYEQYFGPGTRLTVT.

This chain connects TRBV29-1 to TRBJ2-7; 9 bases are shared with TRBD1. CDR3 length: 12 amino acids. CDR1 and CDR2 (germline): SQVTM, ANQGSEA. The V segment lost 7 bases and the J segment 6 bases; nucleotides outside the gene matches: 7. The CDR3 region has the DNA TGCAGCGCCCACCGGGGACAGGGCGAGCAGTACTTC. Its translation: CSAHRGQGEQYF.

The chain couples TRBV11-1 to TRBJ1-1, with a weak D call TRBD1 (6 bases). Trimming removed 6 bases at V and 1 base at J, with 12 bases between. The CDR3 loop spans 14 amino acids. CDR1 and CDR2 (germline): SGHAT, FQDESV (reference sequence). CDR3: CASRQGHQNTEAFF. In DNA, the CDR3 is TGTGCCAGCAGACAGGGACACCAGAACACTGAAGCTTTCTTT.